Sequencing of this T cell receptor beta chain was carried out in a study of PD-L1 blockade in urothelial cancer. The table came from immunoSEQ multiplex PCR; TCRdb's copy has only in-frame clones and leaves some out. Of about 91,000 clones in the sample, over 80% were seen once. The time point was: peripheral blood 6 weeks after treatment start. The TCR sequence derives from a man in his 70s with urothelial cancer. Sequencing used PBMCs, obtained around atezolizumab (anti-PD-L1) treatment.

The CDR3 spells CASSLGGVPTNEKLFF. CDR3 DNA sequence: TGCGCCAGCAGCTTGGGAGGAGTACCCACTAATGAAAAACTGTTTTTT. V usage is TRBV5-1 and J usage is TRBJ1-4; D not certain. Trimming took 0 bases from V and 2 from J, leaving 11 bases between them. CDR1 is SGHRS, CDR2 YFSETQ, per germline. CDR3 length: 16 amino acids.